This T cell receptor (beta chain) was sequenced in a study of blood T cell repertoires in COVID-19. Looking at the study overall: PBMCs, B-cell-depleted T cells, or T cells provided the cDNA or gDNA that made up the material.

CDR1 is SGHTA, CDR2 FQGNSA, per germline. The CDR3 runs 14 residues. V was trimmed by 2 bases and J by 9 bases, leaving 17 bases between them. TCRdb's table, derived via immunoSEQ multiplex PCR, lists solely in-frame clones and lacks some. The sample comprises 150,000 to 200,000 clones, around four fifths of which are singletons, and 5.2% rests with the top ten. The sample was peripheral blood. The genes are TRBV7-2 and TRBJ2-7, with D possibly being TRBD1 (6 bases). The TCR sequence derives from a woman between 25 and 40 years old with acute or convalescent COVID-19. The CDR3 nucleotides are TGTGCCAGCAGCTTAACCGGGACACCGTCGGGGCAGTACTTC. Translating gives CASSLTGTPSGQYF.